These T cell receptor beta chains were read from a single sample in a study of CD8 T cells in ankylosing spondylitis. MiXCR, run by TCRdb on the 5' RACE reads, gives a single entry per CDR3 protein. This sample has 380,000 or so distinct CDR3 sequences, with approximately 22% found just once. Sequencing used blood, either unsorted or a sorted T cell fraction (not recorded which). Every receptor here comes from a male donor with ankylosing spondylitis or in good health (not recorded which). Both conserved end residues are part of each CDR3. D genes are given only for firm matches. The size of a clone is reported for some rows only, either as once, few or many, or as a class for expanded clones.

DNA: TGCAGCGTTGAAGTGGATTTAGCCCTAAATGAGCAGTTCTTC
CDR3: CSVEVDLALNEQFF
J: TRBJ2-1
D: NA
V: TRBV29-1
size: NA

DNA: TGTGCCAGCAGCTTATTTGCGGGGGCAGACACAGATACGCAGTATTTT
CDR3: CASSLFAGADTDTQYF
J: TRBJ2-3
D: NA
V: TRBV7-8
size: NA

DNA: TGCGCCAGCAGCCAAGATCGGAAAGGACCAGCGGGGCGGACCCAGTACTTC
CDR3: CASSQDRKGPAGRTQYF
J: TRBJ2-5
D: TRBD2
V: TRBV4-1
size: few

DNA: TGTGCCACCAGAGAGACTAGCGGGGGGTACAATGAGCAGTTCTTC
CDR3: CATRETSGGYNEQFF
J: TRBJ2-1
D: TRBD2
V: TRBV12-3/TRBV12-4
size: NA

DNA: TGTGCCACCAGCAGGCGGGGGTCCTCCTACGAGCAGTACTTC
CDR3: CATSRRGSSYEQYF
J: TRBJ2-7
D: TRBD2
V: TRBV15
size: few

DNA: TGCAGCGCAAGCCGGGACAGGGGGCGAGTAACCGGGGAGCTGTTTTTT
CDR3: CSASRDRGRVTGELFF
J: TRBJ2-2
D: TRBD1
V: TRBV29-1
size: NA

DNA: TGTGCCAGCAGTCCCCCGACAGGGGCTGGGGGCTACACCTTC
CDR3: CASSPPTGAGGYTF
J: TRBJ1-2
D: TRBD1
V: TRBV12-3/TRBV12-4
size: NA

DNA: TGTGCCAGCAGCGTAACCAGTCCGTCCGAGCAGTACTTC
CDR3: CASSVTSPSEQYF
J: TRBJ2-7
D: NA
V: TRBV9
size: NA

DNA: TGTGCCAGCAGTCCGCCCGGGGGGGGCAATGAGCAGTTCTTC
CDR3: CASSPPGGGNEQFF
J: TRBJ2-1
D: TRBD2
V: TRBV12-3/TRBV12-4
size: NA

DNA: TGCGCCAGCAGCTTGGTGACAGGGAAGGATGAAAAACTGTTTTTT
CDR3: CASSLVTGKDEKLFF
J: TRBJ1-4
D: TRBD1
V: TRBV5-1
size: few

DNA: TGTGCCAGCAGTCTACATTCCTCCTACGAGCAGTACTTC
CDR3: CASSLHSSYEQYF
J: TRBJ2-7
D: NA
V: TRBV27
size: few

DNA: TGTGCCAGCAGCCCAGCCGCAGGGGTGAATACGCAGTATTTT
CDR3: CASSPAAGVNTQYF
J: TRBJ2-3
D: NA
V: TRBV7-8
size: few

DNA: TGTGCCAGCAGCGTTGGAGACTCTGGAAACACCATATATTTT
CDR3: CASSVGDSGNTIYF
J: TRBJ1-3
D: NA
V: TRBV9
size: few

DNA: TGTGCCAGCAGCTTGTACTGGGAAGAGACCCAGTACTTC
CDR3: CASSLYWEETQYF
J: TRBJ2-5
D: NA
V: TRBV7-9
size: few

DNA: TGTGCCAGCAGCCCATGGGGCGAGGATACGCAGTATTTT
CDR3: CASSPWGEDTQYF
J: TRBJ2-3
D: NA
V: TRBV9
size: NA

DNA: TGTGCCAGCAGTGAGGTCGGAGCGTATACGCAGTATTTT
CDR3: CASSEVGAYTQYF
J: TRBJ2-3
D: NA
V: TRBV2
size: few

DNA: TGTGCCAGCAGTGAAGCTGGGGGCGACCTTCCCTCCCCCTACAATGAGCAGTTCTTC
CDR3: CASSEAGGDLPSPYNEQFF
J: TRBJ2-1
D: NA
V: TRBV6-1
size: NA

DNA: TGTGCCAGCAGCCCCCGAGGGACTAGCGGGGCGGGGGCAGATACGCAGTATTTT
CDR3: CASSPRGTSGAGADTQYF
J: TRBJ2-3
D: TRBD2
V: TRBV9
size: few

DNA: TGTGCCAGCAGCTTCCTCATGGGAGATACGCAGTATTTT
CDR3: CASSFLMGDTQYF
J: TRBJ2-3
D: NA
V: TRBV11-2
size: few

DNA: TGCAGTGCTCAGGACAGGGGGCTGGTCGAGCAGTACTTC
CDR3: CSAQDRGLVEQYF
J: TRBJ2-7
D: TRBD1
V: TRBV20-1
size: NA

DNA: TGTGCCATCAGTACCTTAGGGGGAGGGTCGTGGGAGCAGTACTTC
CDR3: CAISTLGGGSWEQYF
J: TRBJ2-7
D: NA
V: TRBV10-3
size: once

DNA: TGTGCCAGCAGCCTCGACGGGGGGGGAAGCACAGATACGCAGTATTTT
CDR3: CASSLDGGGSTDTQYF
J: TRBJ2-3
D: TRBD2
V: TRBV6-4
size: NA

DNA: TGCAGCGTTCCGATCTACCCCTCGTCTCGGTACAGCTACAATGAGCAGTTCTTC
CDR3: CSVPIYPSSRYSYNEQFF
J: TRBJ2-1
D: NA
V: TRBV29-1
size: NA

DNA: TGCGCCAGCAGCCAAGACGCGAATAATCCCTACGAGCAGTACTTC
CDR3: CASSQDANNPYEQYF
J: TRBJ2-7
D: NA
V: TRBV4-1
size: few

DNA: TGTGCCAGCAGCCCTCTCGGGACAGGGGGCGGGGAGCAGTACTTC
CDR3: CASSPLGTGGGEQYF
J: TRBJ2-7
D: TRBD1
V: TRBV27
size: NA

DNA: TGTGCCAGCAGCCTACCCGGGGACAGGGGCGAGCAGTCCTTC
CDR3: CASSLPGDRGEQSF
J: TRBJ2-1
D: TRBD1
V: TRBV4-2
size: NA

DNA: TGTGCCAGCAGCTTAAGAGACTACTACGAGCAGTACTTC
CDR3: CASSLRDYYEQYF
J: TRBJ2-7
D: NA
V: TRBV11-2
size: NA

DNA: TGCAGCGCCCCGACAGGGGGCCTCTATGGCTACACCTTC
CDR3: CSAPTGGLYGYTF
J: TRBJ1-2
D: TRBD1
V: TRBV29-1
size: NA

DNA: TGCGCCAGCAGCCCTTCCGTCACTTACGAGCAGTACTTC
CDR3: CASSPSVTYEQYF
J: TRBJ2-7
D: NA
V: TRBV5-1
size: NA

DNA: TGTGCCAGTGGACAGGGGGTAAACTACGAGCAGTACTTC
CDR3: CASGQGVNYEQYF
J: TRBJ2-7
D: TRBD1
V: TRBV12-3/TRBV12-4
size: few

DNA: TGCGCCAGCAGCCAATTGGGACAGCAATATAATTCACCCCTCCACTTT
CDR3: CASSQLGQQYNSPLHF
J: TRBJ1-6
D: TRBD1
V: TRBV4-1
size: NA

DNA: TGCGCCAGCAGCTTGTCAGGGATCCCCTACGAGCAGTACTTC
CDR3: CASSLSGIPYEQYF
J: TRBJ2-7
D: NA
V: TRBV5-1
size: few

DNA: TGTGCCAGCAGACCCCAGGGGACAGCTAATTCACCCCTCCACTTT
CDR3: CASRPQGTANSPLHF
J: TRBJ1-6
D: TRBD1
V: TRBV12-3/TRBV12-4
size: NA

DNA: TGTGCCAGCAGCTTAGAGGTTGGATTGTACAATGAGCAGTTCTTC
CDR3: CASSLEVGLYNEQFF
J: TRBJ2-1
D: NA
V: TRBV7-9
size: NA

DNA: TGTGCCAGCAGTTTATCAAGACAGGGTGGAGAGACCCAGTACTTC
CDR3: CASSLSRQGGETQYF
J: TRBJ2-5
D: TRBD1
V: TRBV27
size: few

DNA: TGTGCCAGCACACGAGCCGGGACGCTCGACAATGAGCAGTTCTTC
CDR3: CASTRAGTLDNEQFF
J: TRBJ2-1
D: NA
V: TRBV2
size: NA

DNA: TGTGCCAGCAGTCTCGGGACAGGGGGATCGCTTTACGAGCAGTACTTC
CDR3: CASSLGTGGSLYEQYF
J: TRBJ2-7
D: TRBD1
V: TRBV6-1
size: few

DNA: TGCAGCGTTGAGTGGCAGGAGAAATCCTACGAGCAGTACTTC
CDR3: CSVEWQEKSYEQYF
J: TRBJ2-7
D: NA
V: TRBV29-1
size: few

DNA: TGTGCCAGCAGTCCCCCGAGGGCAGGGGCCAACGTCCTGACTTTC
CDR3: CASSPPRAGANVLTF
J: TRBJ2-6
D: NA
V: TRBV28
size: few

DNA: TGTGCCAGCAGCTTTGTAGGGTTCGGGGCCAACGTCCTGACTTTC
CDR3: CASSFVGFGANVLTF
J: TRBJ2-6
D: NA
V: TRBV5-6
size: NA

DNA: TGCAGCGTTGATGCGGGGAACTACGAGCAGTACTTC
CDR3: CSVDAGNYEQYF
J: TRBJ2-7
D: NA
V: TRBV29-1
size: NA

DNA: TGTGCCTGGAGTGGACGACACTTCTACGAGCAGTACTTC
CDR3: CAWSGRHFYEQYF
J: TRBJ2-7
D: NA
V: TRBV30
size: NA

DNA: TGCAGCGTTGAATCCCTAGCGGGGGGGCCGGGCACAGATACGCAGTATTTT
CDR3: CSVESLAGGPGTDTQYF
J: TRBJ2-3
D: TRBD2
V: TRBV29-1
size: many

DNA: TGTGCCAGCAGTTCCCCGGACAGGAGGAACACCGGGGAGCTGTTTTTT
CDR3: CASSSPDRRNTGELFF
J: TRBJ2-2
D: TRBD1
V: TRBV28
size: NA

DNA: TGTGCCAGCAGCCCAACCACCGGGACAGGGTTGGGCTATGGCTACACCTTC
CDR3: CASSPTTGTGLGYGYTF
J: TRBJ1-2
D: TRBD1
V: TRBV11-2
size: NA

DNA: TGTGCCAGCAGCAGTTGGACGCCCTGGCCTACGCAGTATTTT
CDR3: CASSSWTPWPTQYF
J: TRBJ2-3
D: NA
V: TRBV5-6
size: NA

DNA: TGCAGTGCTAGAGATCACCGCACAGATACGCAGTATTTT
CDR3: CSARDHRTDTQYF
J: TRBJ2-3
D: NA
V: TRBV20-1
size: few

DNA: TGTGCCAGCAGCTCCCCGTCGACAGGGCGCTTTGAGGGCTGGGGCTACACCTTC
CDR3: CASSSPSTGRFEGWGYTF
J: TRBJ1-2
D: TRBD1
V: TRBV7-8
size: NA

DNA: TGCAGTGCTAGAAACCCAACGGGGCCCCAAGAGACCCAGTACTTC
CDR3: CSARNPTGPQETQYF
J: TRBJ2-5
D: NA
V: TRBV20-1
size: few

DNA: TGTGCCAGCAGAAGGCGGGGCACAGATACGCAGTATTTT
CDR3: CASRRRGTDTQYF
J: TRBJ2-3
D: NA
V: TRBV21-1
size: NA

DNA: TGTGCCAGCAGCCAAGAGCCGGGACTAGCGGGGGGGCCCTACAATGAGCAGTTCTTC
CDR3: CASSQEPGLAGGPYNEQFF
J: TRBJ2-1
D: TRBD2
V: TRBV4-2
size: NA

DNA: TGTGCCAGCAGCTTATGGGGCGGATACACAGATACGCAGTATTTT
CDR3: CASSLWGGYTDTQYF
J: TRBJ2-3
D: NA
V: TRBV7-3
size: NA

DNA: TGTGCCAGCAGCTCAACTCCGGAGCAGTACTTC
CDR3: CASSSTPEQYF
J: TRBJ2-7
D: NA
V: TRBV7-9
size: few

DNA: TGTGCCAGCAGCTGGTCTAGCACAGATACGCAGTATTTT
CDR3: CASSWSSTDTQYF
J: TRBJ2-3
D: NA
V: TRBV5-6
size: few

DNA: TGTGCCAGTAGTATGGGGCCCGGCACCGGGGAGCTGTTTTTT
CDR3: CASSMGPGTGELFF
J: TRBJ2-2
D: NA
V: TRBV19
size: few

DNA: TGTGCCAGCAGCCCTCTAGCGGGGGGAGAGACCCAGTACTTC
CDR3: CASSPLAGGETQYF
J: TRBJ2-5
D: TRBD2
V: TRBV11-2
size: NA

DNA: TGTGCCAGCAGCCCTCCCCCTGTCAGACAAGAGACCCAGTACTTC
CDR3: CASSPPPVRQETQYF
J: TRBJ2-5
D: NA
V: TRBV6-1
size: few

DNA: TGTGCCAGCAGTCCGACGGGAGCAAAGAGGGATGAGCAGTTCTTC
CDR3: CASSPTGAKRDEQFF
J: TRBJ2-1
D: NA
V: TRBV12-3/TRBV12-4
size: few